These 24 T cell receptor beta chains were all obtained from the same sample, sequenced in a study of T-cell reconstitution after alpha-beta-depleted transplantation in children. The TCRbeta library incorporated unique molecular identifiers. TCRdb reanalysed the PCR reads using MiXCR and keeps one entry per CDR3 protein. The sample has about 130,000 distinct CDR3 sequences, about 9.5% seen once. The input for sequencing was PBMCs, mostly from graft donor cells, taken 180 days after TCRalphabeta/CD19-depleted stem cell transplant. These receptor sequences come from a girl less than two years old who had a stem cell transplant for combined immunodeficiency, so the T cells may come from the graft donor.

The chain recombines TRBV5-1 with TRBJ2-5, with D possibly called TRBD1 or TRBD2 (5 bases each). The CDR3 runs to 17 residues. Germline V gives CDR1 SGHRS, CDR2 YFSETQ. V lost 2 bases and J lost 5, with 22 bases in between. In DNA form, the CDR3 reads TGCGCCAGCAGCTTCGGAGGCCGTAGAGGGGCGGGCGAGACCCAGTACTTC. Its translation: CASSFGGRRGAGETQYF.

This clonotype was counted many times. The CDR3 nucleotides are TGTGCCAGCAGTGAAGGACAGGGGGCAGACGAGCAGTACTTC. Its translation: CASSEGQGADEQYF. The chain recombines TRBV25-1 with TRBJ2-7; 11 nucleotides agree with TRBD1. Germline lookup yields CDR1 MGHDK and CDR2 SYGVNS. Losses at the gene ends were 2 bases for V and 5 bases for J; bases not matched to a gene: 2. The CDR3 consists of 14 residues.

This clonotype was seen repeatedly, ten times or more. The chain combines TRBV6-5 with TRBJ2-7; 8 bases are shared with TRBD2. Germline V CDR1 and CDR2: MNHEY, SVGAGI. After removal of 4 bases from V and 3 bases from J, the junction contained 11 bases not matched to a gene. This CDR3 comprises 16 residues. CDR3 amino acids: CASSSSSGSINYEQYF. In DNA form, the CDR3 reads TGTGCCAGCAGTTCCAGCAGCGGGAGTATTAACTACGAGCAGTACTTC.

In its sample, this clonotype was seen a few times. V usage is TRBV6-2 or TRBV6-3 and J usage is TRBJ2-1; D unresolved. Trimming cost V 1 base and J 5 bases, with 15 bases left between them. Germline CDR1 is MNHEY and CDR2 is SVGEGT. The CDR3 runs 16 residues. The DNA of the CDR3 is TGTGCCAGCAGTTACTGGCGGCAGCTTTTGGACAATGAGCAGTTCTTC. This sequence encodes CASSYWRQLLDNEQFF.

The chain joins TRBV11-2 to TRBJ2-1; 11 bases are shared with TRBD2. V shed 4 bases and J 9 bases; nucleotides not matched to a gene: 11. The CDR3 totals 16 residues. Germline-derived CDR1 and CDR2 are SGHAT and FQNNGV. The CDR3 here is CASSYELAGVRGEQFF. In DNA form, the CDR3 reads TGTGCCAGCAGCTACGAACTAGCGGGGGTGCGTGGTGAGCAGTTCTTC.

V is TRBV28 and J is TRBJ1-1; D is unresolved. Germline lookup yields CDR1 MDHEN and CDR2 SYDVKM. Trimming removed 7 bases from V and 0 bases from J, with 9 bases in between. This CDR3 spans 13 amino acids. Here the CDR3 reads CASIGSLNTEAFF. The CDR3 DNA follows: TGTGCCAGCATCGGTTCACTGAACACTGAAGCTTTCTTT.

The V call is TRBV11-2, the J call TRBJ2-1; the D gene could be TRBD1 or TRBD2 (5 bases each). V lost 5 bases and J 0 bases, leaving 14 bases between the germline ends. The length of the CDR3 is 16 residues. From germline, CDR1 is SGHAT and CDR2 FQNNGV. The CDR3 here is CASSAYWGSSYNEQFF. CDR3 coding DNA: TGTGCCAGCAGCGCCTATTGGGGGAGCTCCTACAATGAGCAGTTCTTC.

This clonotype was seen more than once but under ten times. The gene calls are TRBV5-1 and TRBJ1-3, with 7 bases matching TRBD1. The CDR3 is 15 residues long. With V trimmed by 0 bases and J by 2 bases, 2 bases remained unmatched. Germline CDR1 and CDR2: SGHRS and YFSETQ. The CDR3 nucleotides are TGCGCCAGCAGCTTGGCGGGACAGACTGGAAACACCATATATTTT. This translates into CASSLAGQTGNTIYF.

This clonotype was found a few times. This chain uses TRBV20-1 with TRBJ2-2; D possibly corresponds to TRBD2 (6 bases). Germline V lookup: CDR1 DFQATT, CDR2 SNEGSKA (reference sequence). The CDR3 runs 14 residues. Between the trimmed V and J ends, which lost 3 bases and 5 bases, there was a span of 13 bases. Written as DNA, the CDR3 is TGCAGTGCTAGGCCTATGGCGGGGACCGGGGAGCTGTTTTTT. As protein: CSARPMAGTGELFF.

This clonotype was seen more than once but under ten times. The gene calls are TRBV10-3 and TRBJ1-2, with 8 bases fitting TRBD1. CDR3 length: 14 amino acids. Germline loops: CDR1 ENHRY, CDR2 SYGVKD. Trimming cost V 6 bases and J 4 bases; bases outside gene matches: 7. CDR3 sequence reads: CAISRDRTSYGYTF. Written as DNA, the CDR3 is TGTGCCATCAGCAGGGACAGGACCAGCTATGGCTACACCTTC.

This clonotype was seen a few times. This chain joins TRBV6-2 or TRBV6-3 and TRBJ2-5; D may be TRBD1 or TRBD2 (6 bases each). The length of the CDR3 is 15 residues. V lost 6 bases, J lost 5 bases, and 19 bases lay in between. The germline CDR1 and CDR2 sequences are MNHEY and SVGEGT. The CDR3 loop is CASRTGASNGETQYF. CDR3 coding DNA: TGTGCCAGCAGGACGGGGGCTAGCAATGGGGAGACCCAGTACTTC.

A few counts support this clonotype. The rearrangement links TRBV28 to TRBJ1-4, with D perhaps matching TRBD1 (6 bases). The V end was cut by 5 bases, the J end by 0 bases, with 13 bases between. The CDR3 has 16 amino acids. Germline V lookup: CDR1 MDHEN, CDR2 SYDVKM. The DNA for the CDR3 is TGTGCCAGCAGTACCGGGGGCTACGCAACTAATGAAAAACTGTTTTTT. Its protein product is CASSTGGYATNEKLFF.

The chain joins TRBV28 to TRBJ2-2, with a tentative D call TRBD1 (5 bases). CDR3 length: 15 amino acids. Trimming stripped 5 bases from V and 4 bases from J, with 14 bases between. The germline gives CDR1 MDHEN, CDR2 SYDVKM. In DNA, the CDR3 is TGTGCCAGCAGTCGGGCTATTAGGGGCACCGGGGAGCTGTTTTTT. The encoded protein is CASSRAIRGTGELFF.

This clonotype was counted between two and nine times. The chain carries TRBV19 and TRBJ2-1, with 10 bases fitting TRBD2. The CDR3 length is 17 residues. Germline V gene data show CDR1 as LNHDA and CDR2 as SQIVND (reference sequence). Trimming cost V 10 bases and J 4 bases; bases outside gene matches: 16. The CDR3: CATAGTSVFLPYNEQFF. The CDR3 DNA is TGTGCCACCGCCGGGACTAGCGTTTTCCTACCTTACAATGAGCAGTTCTTC.

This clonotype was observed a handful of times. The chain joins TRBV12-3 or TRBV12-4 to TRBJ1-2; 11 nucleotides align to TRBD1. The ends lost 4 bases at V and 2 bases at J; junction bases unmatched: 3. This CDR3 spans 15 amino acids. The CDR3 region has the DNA TGTGCCAGCAGTTCGGGGACAGGGGGGAACTATGGCTACACCTTC. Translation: CASSSGTGGNYGYTF.

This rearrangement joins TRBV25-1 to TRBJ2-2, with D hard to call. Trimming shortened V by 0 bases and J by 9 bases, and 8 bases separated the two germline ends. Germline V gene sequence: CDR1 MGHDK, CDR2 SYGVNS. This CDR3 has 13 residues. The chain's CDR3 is CASSEYPERELFF. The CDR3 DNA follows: TGTGCCAGCAGTGAATATCCGGAACGGGAGCTGTTTTTT.

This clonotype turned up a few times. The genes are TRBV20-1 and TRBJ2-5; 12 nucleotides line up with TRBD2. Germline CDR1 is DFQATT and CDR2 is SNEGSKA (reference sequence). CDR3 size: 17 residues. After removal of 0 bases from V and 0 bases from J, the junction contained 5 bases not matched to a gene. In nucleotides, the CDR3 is TGCAGTGCTAGAGATCTCCGGACTAGCGGGGACCAAGAGACCCAGTACTTC. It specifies CSARDLRTSGDQETQYF.

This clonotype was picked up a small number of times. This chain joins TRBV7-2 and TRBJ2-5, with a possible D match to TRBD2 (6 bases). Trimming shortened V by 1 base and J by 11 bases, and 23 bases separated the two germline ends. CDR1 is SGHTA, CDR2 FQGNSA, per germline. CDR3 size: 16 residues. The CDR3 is CASSLGGVGTRESQYF. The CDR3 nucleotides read TGTGCCAGCAGCTTAGGAGGTGTTGGGACCCGGGAGTCTCAGTACTTC.

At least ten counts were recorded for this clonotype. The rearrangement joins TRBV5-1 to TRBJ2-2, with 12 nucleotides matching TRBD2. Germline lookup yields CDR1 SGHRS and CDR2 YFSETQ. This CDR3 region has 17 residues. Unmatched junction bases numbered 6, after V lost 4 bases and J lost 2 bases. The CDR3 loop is CASSPSGGASNTGELFF. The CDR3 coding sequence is TGCGCCAGCAGCCCTAGCGGGGGGGCCTCAAACACCGGGGAGCTGTTTTTT. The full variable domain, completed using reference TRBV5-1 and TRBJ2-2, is KAGVTQTPRYLIKTRGQQVTLSCSPISGHRSVSWYQQTPGQGLQFLFEYFSETQRNKGNFPGRFSGRQFSNSRSEMNVSTLELGDSALYLCASSPSGGASNTGELFFGEGSRLTVL.

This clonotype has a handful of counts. In nucleotides, the CDR3 is TGTGCCAGCAGGGTATTTTTTAGCACCGGGGAGCTGTTTTTT. Its protein product is CASRVFFSTGELFF. The genes are TRBV6-1 and TRBJ2-2; D remains ambiguous. V gave up 6 bases and J gave up 4 bases, with 12 bases separating them. CDR3 length: 14 residues. In germline, CDR1 is MNHNS, CDR2 SASEGT.

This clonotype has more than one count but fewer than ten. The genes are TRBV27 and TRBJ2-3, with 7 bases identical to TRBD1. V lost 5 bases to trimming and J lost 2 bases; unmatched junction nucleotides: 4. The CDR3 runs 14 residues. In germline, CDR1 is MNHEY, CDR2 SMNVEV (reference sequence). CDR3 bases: TGTGCCAGCAGTGGACAGGCCCACACAGATACGCAGTATTTT. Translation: CASSGQAHTDTQYF.

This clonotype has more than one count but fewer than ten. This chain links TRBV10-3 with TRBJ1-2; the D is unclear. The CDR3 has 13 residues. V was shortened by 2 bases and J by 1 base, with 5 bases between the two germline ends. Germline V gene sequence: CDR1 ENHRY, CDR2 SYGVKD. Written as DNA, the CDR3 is TGTGCCATCAGTGAGACGGTTAACTATGGCTACACCTTC. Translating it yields CAISETVNYGYTF.

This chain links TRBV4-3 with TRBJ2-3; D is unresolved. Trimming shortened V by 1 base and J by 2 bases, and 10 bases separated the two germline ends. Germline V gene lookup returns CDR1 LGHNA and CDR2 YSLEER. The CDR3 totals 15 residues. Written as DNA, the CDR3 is TGCGCCAGCAGCCAAGCTCCCTTAATCACAGATACGCAGTATTTT. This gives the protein CASSQAPLITDTQYF.

In DNA, the CDR3 is TGCAGTGCTAGGACTAGCGGGAGGGCCCACAATGAGCAGTTCTTC. This gives the protein CSARTSGRAHNEQFF. The chain is built from TRBV20-1 and TRBJ2-1, with 14 bases lining up with TRBD2. The junction had 3 bases not matched to a gene; V was cut back by 3 bases and J by 5 bases. Germline values: CDR1 DFQATT, CDR2 SNEGSKA (reference sequence). This CDR3 has 15 residues.